Within the sample, the clone carrying this T cell receptor (beta chain) is large. What it binds is unknown. From germline, CDR1 is SGHVS and CDR2 FQNEAQ. The CDR3 is made up of 12 amino acids. V gave up 3 bases and J gave up 6 bases, with 8 bases separating them. The table came from immunoSEQ multiplex PCR; TCRdb's copy has only in-frame clones and leaves some out. The profile shows 5,500 to 7,500 clones, around 90% of them singletons. This record belongs to a study of T cells and Merkel cell carcinoma outcomes. Study observations and caveats: In Merkel cell carcinoma, repertoire and T-cell density reportedly predicted outcomes.

The sequence was collected from a human donor with Merkel cell carcinoma. Sequenced: tumor tissue from Merkel cell carcinoma. V gene TRBV7-8 combines with J gene TRBJ1-1; possible D gene TRBD1, 5 bases. The CDR3 nucleotides read TGTGCCAGCAGCTTCAGGGTCGCTGAAGCTTTCTTT. Its protein product is CASSFRVAEAFF.